One T cell receptor (beta chain) is described in this entry. No cognate antigen has been identified for it. Base qualities were left out, and no much larger clone turns up one base away. The immunoSEQ Assay, a bias-controlled multiplex PCR, was used to amplify TCRbeta CDR3 regions from genomic DNA. The original methods were these. The number of nucleated cells in each sample was estimated from the amplification of reference gene primers within the assay. To quantify the absolute abundance of each unique TCRbeta CDR3 rearrangement, sequence reads were collapsed and filtered. For each sample, productive Simpson clonality was calculated by taking the square root of Simpson's diversity index across productive rearrangements. TCRdb provides this immuneACCESS table in a form limited to in-frame rearrangements. Some clones are lacking; in checked studies, under half of them reflect an unresolved V gene, and why the rest are absent is not known. V and J calls and clone size are as listed in that table; D and trimming were resolved from the DNA. The sample table shows some 250,000 clones, and over 70% are seen once. The ten largest clones represent 2.5% to 4% of the sample.

Collaborating institutions collected whole blood in K2EDTA tubes following their own protocols. For TCRbeta analysis, collaborator samples were shipped as frozen whole blood, as isolated PBMCs, or as DNA extracted from either sample type. The CDR3 measures 17 amino acids from cysteine to phenylalanine. Only the CDR3 DNA is retained, 51 bases long and in frame from the first base. Trimming removed 4 bases from V and 1 base from J, leaving 18 bases between the germline ends. The germline V gene supplies CDR1 MGHRA and CDR2 YSYEKL. This specimen belongs to a study of blood T cell repertoires in COVID-19 (dated by TCRdb to between 2020 and 2021). For context, the study as a whole: Samples covering the acute and convalescent phases of COVID-19 were provided by collaborators in the United States, Italy and Spain. The material from the prospective study consisted of cDNA or gDNA derived from T cells, B-cell-depleted T cells, or PBMCs. Subjects who had been exposed to COVID-19, were actively infected with it, or had recovered from it provided the deeply sampled blood TCRbeta repertoires that made up the dataset. The repertoires were released in a freely available public database intended as a resource for research on the immune response to SARS-CoV-2. Samples came from the ongoing ImmuneRACE study (first 160 participants) plus 1,254 subjects from 6 global collaborators. Nearly every sample came with metadata listing a de-identified subject ID, COVID-19 status, age in years and sex. Where available, HLA class I and class II types were obtained from metadata supplied by the sample provider rather than from assay-based typing.

The study at large found these results: How much clinical and demographic metadata was included differed by source and by participant, and the metadata was provided uncurated.

Sequenced material: peripheral blood. The chain links TRBV4-1 with TRBJ2-3; perhaps TRBD1 is the D gene, with 6 bases matching. The TCR originated in a woman aged 80 or over with acute or convalescent COVID-19. The CDR3 protein sequence reads: CASSLGPSRGGTDTQYF. The DNA sequence reads TGCGCCAGCAGCCTAGGCCCGAGCAGGGGCGGCACAGATACGCAGTATTTT.